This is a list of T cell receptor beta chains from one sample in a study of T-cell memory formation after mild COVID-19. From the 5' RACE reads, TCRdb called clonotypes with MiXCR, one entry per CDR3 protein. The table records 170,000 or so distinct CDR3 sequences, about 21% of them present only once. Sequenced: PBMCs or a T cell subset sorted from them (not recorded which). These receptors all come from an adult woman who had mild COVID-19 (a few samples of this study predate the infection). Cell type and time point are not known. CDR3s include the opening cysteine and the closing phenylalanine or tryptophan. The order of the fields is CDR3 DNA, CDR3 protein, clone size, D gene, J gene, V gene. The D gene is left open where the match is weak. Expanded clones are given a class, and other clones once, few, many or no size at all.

cdr3_nt: TGTGCCAGCAGCTTACCTAGCGGGAGGGCCTACGAGCAGTACTTC
cdr3_aa: CASSLPSGRAYEQYF
clone_size: few
d_call: TRBD2
j_call: TRBJ2-7
v_call: TRBV11-3

cdr3_nt: TGTGCCACCCCCGACAGGGGTACTGAAGCTTTCTTT
cdr3_aa: CATPDRGTEAFF
clone_size: .
d_call: TRBD1
j_call: TRBJ1-1
v_call: TRBV24-1

cdr3_nt: TGCGCCAGCAGTCCCTCGAGACAGGACCTCCGGTTAGAAGCTTTCTTT
cdr3_aa: CASSPSRQDLRLEAFF
clone_size: few
d_call: .
j_call: TRBJ1-1
v_call: TRBV5-1

cdr3_nt: TGCGCCAGCAGCCAAGAATTCCGGGTGTCCTCCAATCAGCCCCAGCATTTT
cdr3_aa: CASSQEFRVSSNQPQHF
clone_size: few
d_call: .
j_call: TRBJ1-5
v_call: TRBV4-1

cdr3_nt: TGCAGCGTTGTTAGGGAAGACCACACTGAAGCTTTCTTT
cdr3_aa: CSVVREDHTEAFF
clone_size: few
d_call: .
j_call: TRBJ1-1
v_call: TRBV29-1

cdr3_nt: TGTGCCACCAGCAGAGGAGGCAGGGAATACAATGAGCAGTTCTTC
cdr3_aa: CATSRGGREYNEQFF
clone_size: once
d_call: .
j_call: TRBJ2-1
v_call: TRBV15

cdr3_nt: TGTGCCTGGAGTGTACTGCGCGGCGGCGGGGGGGCCCATGAGCAGTTCTTC
cdr3_aa: CAWSVLRGGGGAHEQFF
clone_size: .
d_call: TRBD2
j_call: TRBJ2-1
v_call: TRBV30

cdr3_nt: TGCGCCAGCAGCCAAGATGCCTCCGGCGGGAGCTCCTACGAGCAGTACTTC
cdr3_aa: CASSQDASGGSSYEQYF
clone_size: .
d_call: TRBD2
j_call: TRBJ2-7
v_call: TRBV4-3

cdr3_nt: TGTGCCAGCAGCGCATACTACCTAGCGGGCGTTAGCTCCTACAATGAGCAGTTCTTC
cdr3_aa: CASSAYYLAGVSSYNEQFF
clone_size: .
d_call: TRBD2
j_call: TRBJ2-1
v_call: TRBV9

cdr3_nt: TGTGCCAGCAGCGCCACGGGTGCCTCTGGAGAGACCCAGTACTTC
cdr3_aa: CASSATGASGETQYF
clone_size: few
d_call: .
j_call: TRBJ2-5
v_call: TRBV9

cdr3_nt: TGTGCCAGCAGCCACCCGGACGGGCGGGAGGGCCTTCGATACGAGCAGTACTTC
cdr3_aa: CASSHPDGREGLRYEQYF
clone_size: .
d_call: TRBD2
j_call: TRBJ2-7
v_call: TRBV4-2

cdr3_nt: TGTGTCTGGAGAGGTAAGGGATACAATGAGCAGTTCTTC
cdr3_aa: CVWRGKGYNEQFF
clone_size: few
d_call: .
j_call: TRBJ2-1
v_call: TRBV5-4

cdr3_nt: TGTGCCAGCAGCTTAGACGGGACTAGCGGCAATGAGCAGTTCTTC
cdr3_aa: CASSLDGTSGNEQFF
clone_size: .
d_call: TRBD2
j_call: TRBJ2-1
v_call: TRBV7-6

cdr3_nt: TGTGCTAGCAGCATAATAGCGGGAGATGAGCAGTTCTTC
cdr3_aa: CASSIIAGDEQFF
clone_size: few
d_call: TRBD2
j_call: TRBJ2-1
v_call: TRBV7-7

cdr3_nt: TGTGCCAGCAGTCCCGGGACTAGCGGGAGTTTTATCCCCTACGAGCAGTACTTC
cdr3_aa: CASSPGTSGSFIPYEQYF
clone_size: few
d_call: TRBD2
j_call: TRBJ2-7
v_call: TRBV6-6

cdr3_nt: TGCAGTTCCCTGGTCGAGGCAACAGATACGCAGTATTTT
cdr3_aa: CSSLVEATDTQYF
clone_size: .
d_call: .
j_call: TRBJ2-3
v_call: TRBV20-1

cdr3_nt: TGTGCCAGCTCCGGGATGAGTGAAAAACTGTTTTTT
cdr3_aa: CASSGMSEKLFF
clone_size: few
d_call: .
j_call: TRBJ1-4
v_call: TRBV5-6

cdr3_nt: TGTGCCAGCAGCGCCCGGGACAGGGATATTGGTAATCAGCCCCAGCATTTT
cdr3_aa: CASSARDRDIGNQPQHF
clone_size: .
d_call: TRBD1
j_call: TRBJ1-5
v_call: TRBV5-6

cdr3_nt: TGTGCCAGCAGCACCTCGGAGAAAAGAAATCAGCCCCAGCATTTT
cdr3_aa: CASSTSEKRNQPQHF
clone_size: .
d_call: .
j_call: TRBJ1-5
v_call: TRBV5-6

cdr3_nt: TGTGCCACCAGAGACAGGGTTGATAGCAATCAGCCCCAGCATTTT
cdr3_aa: CATRDRVDSNQPQHF
clone_size: .
d_call: TRBD1
j_call: TRBJ1-5
v_call: TRBV15

cdr3_nt: TGTGCCAGCAGTTTTACTGACGGGAACACTGAAGCTTTCTTT
cdr3_aa: CASSFTDGNTEAFF
clone_size: few
d_call: .
j_call: TRBJ1-1
v_call: TRBV6-5

cdr3_nt: TGCGCCAGCAGCCAAGACCGGGGCTCTTCACCCCTCCACTTT
cdr3_aa: CASSQDRGSSPLHF
clone_size: .
d_call: .
j_call: TRBJ1-6
v_call: TRBV4-1

cdr3_nt: TGCGCCAGCAGCTCCCAGTCCCTATGGAACACTGAAGCTTTCTTT
cdr3_aa: CASSSQSLWNTEAFF
clone_size: many
d_call: .
j_call: TRBJ1-1
v_call: TRBV5-1

cdr3_nt: TGTGCCAGCAGTTTAGGGCAGGGAGAAACTGAAGCTTTCTTT
cdr3_aa: CASSLGQGETEAFF
clone_size: few
d_call: .
j_call: TRBJ1-1
v_call: TRBV12-3/TRBV12-4

cdr3_nt: TGTGCCAGTAGTATGGGTACAAACTCTGGAAACACCATATATTTT
cdr3_aa: CASSMGTNSGNTIYF
clone_size: few
d_call: .
j_call: TRBJ1-3
v_call: TRBV19

cdr3_nt: TGTGCCAGCAGCCAAGAGACAGGTTCCCCCTACGAGCAGTACTTC
cdr3_aa: CASSQETGSPYEQYF
clone_size: few
d_call: .
j_call: TRBJ2-7
v_call: TRBV4-2

cdr3_nt: TGCAGCGTCTCTCGGGGGGGCTATGGCTACACCTTC
cdr3_aa: CSVSRGGYGYTF
clone_size: .
d_call: .
j_call: TRBJ1-2
v_call: TRBV29-1

cdr3_nt: TGTGCCAGCAGCTTAGAGGTCGCAGGGGCCTACGAGCAGTACTTC
cdr3_aa: CASSLEVAGAYEQYF
clone_size: .
d_call: .
j_call: TRBJ2-7
v_call: TRBV7-9

cdr3_nt: TGTGCCTGGAGTGCGTGGGAGCGCCGGGATGAGCAGTTCTTC
cdr3_aa: CAWSAWERRDEQFF
clone_size: .
d_call: .
j_call: TRBJ2-1
v_call: TRBV30

cdr3_nt: TGCAGCGTGAGGACAGGGGCGCCCTACGAGCAGTACTTC
cdr3_aa: CSVRTGAPYEQYF
clone_size: many
d_call: TRBD1
j_call: TRBJ2-7
v_call: TRBV29-1

cdr3_nt: TGTGCCAGCATAGGAACCACAGATACGCAGTATTTT
cdr3_aa: CASIGTTDTQYF
clone_size: few
d_call: .
j_call: TRBJ2-3
v_call: TRBV2

cdr3_nt: TGCAGTGCTAGTCCGGCAGGGGAGCGAGAGACCCAGTACTTC
cdr3_aa: CSASPAGERETQYF
clone_size: .
d_call: .
j_call: TRBJ2-5
v_call: TRBV20-1

cdr3_nt: TGTGCCAGCAGTTTAATCGTAGGGGGCTTCGAGACCCAGTACTTC
cdr3_aa: CASSLIVGGFETQYF
clone_size: .
d_call: TRBD1
j_call: TRBJ2-5
v_call: TRBV12-3/TRBV12-4

cdr3_nt: TGTGCCAGCAGTCCCGGACACATCTACGAGCAGTACTTC
cdr3_aa: CASSPGHIYEQYF
clone_size: few
d_call: .
j_call: TRBJ2-7
v_call: TRBV5-5

cdr3_nt: TGCGCCAGCAGCATGGGACAGGGGCCCTACGAGCAGTACTTC
cdr3_aa: CASSMGQGPYEQYF
clone_size: .
d_call: TRBD1
j_call: TRBJ2-7
v_call: TRBV5-1

cdr3_nt: TGTGCCAGCAGCCTGAGAATCCTCTCTGGGGCCAACGTCCTGACTTTC
cdr3_aa: CASSLRILSGANVLTF
clone_size: .
d_call: .
j_call: TRBJ2-6
v_call: TRBV7-6

cdr3_nt: TGTGCCAGCAGTTTGGACAGGGGAGGTCAGCCCCAGCATTTT
cdr3_aa: CASSLDRGGQPQHF
clone_size: few
d_call: TRBD1
j_call: TRBJ1-5
v_call: TRBV12-3/TRBV12-4

cdr3_nt: TGTGCCAGCAGCTCCGACAGGAACACTGAAGCTTTCTTT
cdr3_aa: CASSSDRNTEAFF
clone_size: few
d_call: .
j_call: TRBJ1-1
v_call: TRBV7-8

cdr3_nt: TGTGCCAGCAGTTACTGGGACAGGGGTAGTGAGACCCAGTACTTC
cdr3_aa: CASSYWDRGSETQYF
clone_size: .
d_call: TRBD1
j_call: TRBJ2-5
v_call: TRBV6-5

cdr3_nt: TGTGCCAGCAGCTTAGGTCTCGGATCCTCCTACGAGCAGTACTTC
cdr3_aa: CASSLGLGSSYEQYF
clone_size: .
d_call: .
j_call: TRBJ2-7
v_call: TRBV7-2

cdr3_nt: TGTGCCAGCAGCGGACAGGAAGAGACCCAGTACTTC
cdr3_aa: CASSGQEETQYF
clone_size: .
d_call: TRBD1
j_call: TRBJ2-5
v_call: TRBV11-2

cdr3_nt: TGTGCCAGCAGTTTCGGGGACAGCCATGAGCAGTTCTTC
cdr3_aa: CASSFGDSHEQFF
clone_size: few
d_call: TRBD1
j_call: TRBJ2-1
v_call: TRBV27

cdr3_nt: TGTGCCACCAGCTCGCAGGGTCTCGGCACTGAAGCTTTCTTT
cdr3_aa: CATSSQGLGTEAFF
clone_size: .
d_call: .
j_call: TRBJ1-1
v_call: TRBV15

cdr3_nt: TGTGCCAGCAGCAACAGGGAAGCAGATACGCAGTATTTT
cdr3_aa: CASSNREADTQYF
clone_size: few
d_call: .
j_call: TRBJ2-3
v_call: TRBV7-9

cdr3_nt: TGTGCCAGCAGTTTGGACGGACCAAATGAAAAACTGTTTTTT
cdr3_aa: CASSLDGPNEKLFF
clone_size: few
d_call: .
j_call: TRBJ1-4
v_call: TRBV12-3/TRBV12-4

cdr3_nt: TGTGCCAGCAGTTTCGGTTTTGCCTACGAGCAGTACTTC
cdr3_aa: CASSFGFAYEQYF
clone_size: few
d_call: .
j_call: TRBJ2-7
v_call: TRBV12-3/TRBV12-4